The clone carrying this T cell receptor beta chain appeared many times. The sample belongs to a study of human T cells and chemical hapten exposure. Time point: patch test 1, 2 weeks after DPC sensitization. Treatment indicated: therapeutic diphenylcyclopropenone sensitization with weekly scalp DPC. Those who donated were patients with alopecia, 18 to 70 years of age, and suitable for DPC. Extraction of total RNA was performed on unfractionated whole blood. TCRdb processed the RACE reads anew with MiXCR; each CDR3 protein has one entry. The sample has 300,000 to 450,000 distinct CDR3 sequences, 4% to 5.5% seen once. The CDR3 length is 15 residues. Germline CDR1 SNHLY, CDR2 FYNNEI. V dropped 1 base and J dropped 4; count of bases not matched to a gene: 6.

The chain joins TRBV2 to TRBJ1-2; 7 bases fit TRBD1. The source was whole blood, collected in connection with sensitization to the hapten diphenylcyclopropenone (DPC). The receptor comes from a woman in her forties or fifties with alopecia areata. Some clones in this sample may be carry-over from other donors' samples. The CDR3 reads CASSEDPGQVYGYTF. The CDR3 DNA is TGTGCCAGCAGTGAAGATCCCGGACAGGTCTATGGCTACACCTTC.